Below are 11 T cell receptor beta chains sequenced from a single sample in a study of blood T cell repertoires in COVID-19. Profiling relied on immunoSEQ multiplex PCR, and the TCRdb table lists in-frame clones only, not all of them. Of over 100,000 clones listed, roughly nine tenths are singletons. Sample: peripheral blood. The receptors derive from a woman in her 50s with COVID-19, enrolled during active disease.

The chain couples TRBV2 to TRBJ1-1; 9 nucleotides align to TRBD1. Germline V gene data show CDR1 as SNHLY and CDR2 as FYNNEI. V lost 8 bases and J lost 13; bases outside the gene matches: 8. CDR3 length: 11 amino acids. In DNA form, the CDR3 reads TGTGCCAGCGTCCCGACAGGGGGGGTTTTCTTT. It specifies CASVPTGGVFF.

This chain links TRBV30 with TRBJ2-2; 7 bases agree with TRBD1. Germline-derived CDR1 and CDR2 are GTSNPN and SVGIG (reference sequence). The CDR3 runs 13 residues. Germline trimming cut 5 bases from V and 8 bases from J; bases unmatched to any gene: 8. Here the CDR3 DNA reads TGTGCCTGGTCCACAGGGGTGGGGGGGGAGCTGTTTTTT. Protein: CAWSTGVGGELFF.

V usage is TRBV2 and J usage is TRBJ1-6; no clear D. Trimming took 3 bases from V and 7 from J, leaving 7 bases between them. This CDR3 spans 13 amino acids. Germline assignment: CDR1 SNHLY and CDR2 FYNNEI. The CDR3 DNA sequence: TGTGCCAGCAGTGAGGTTGCGAATTCACCCCTCCACTTT. Its protein is CASSEVANSPLHF. Looking up the rest from reference TRBV2 and TRBJ1-6 gives the full variable domain: EPEVTQTPSHQVTQMGQEVILRCVPISNHLYFYWYRQILGQKVEFLVSFYNNEISEKSEIFDDQFSVERPDGSNFTLKIRSTKLEDSAMYFCASSEVANSPLHFGNGTRLTVT.

The chain combines TRBV4-3 with TRBJ1-4; tentatively, D is TRBD1 (5 bases). The CDR3 runs to 13 residues. Germline V lookup: CDR1 LGHNA, CDR2 YSLEER. Deletions cut 8 bases from V and 8 bases from J, with 15 bases between. The CDR3 coding sequence is TGCGCCAGCTCACTGAATAAGGGGGAAAAACTGTTTTTT. Translation gives CASSLNKGEKLFF.

Notes on this clone: The junction departs from the called germline gene at one end, perhaps through a read error. The V call is TRBV6-1, the J call TRBJ1-6; unclear D gene. This CDR3 has 15 amino acids. Germline CDR1 MNHNS, CDR2 SASEGT. The CDR3, as DNA: TGTGCCAGCAGGGAAGATGGAGCGCCGGGTTCACCCCTCCACTTT. Translating it yields CASREDGAPGSPLHF.

The V and J genes are TRBV4-1 and TRBJ1-6; perhaps TRBD1 as D (6 bases). The CDR3 covers 16 residues. Trimming removed 0 bases at V and 9 bases at J, with 15 bases between. CDR1 is MGHRA, CDR2 YSYEKL, per germline. The CDR3 DNA is TGCGCCAGCAGCCAAGATAGCCCGGACAGAATTTCACCCCTCCACTTT. It translates to CASSQDSPDRISPLHF.

The chain joins TRBV3-1 (or the pseudogene TRBV3-2) to TRBJ1-5; possibly TRBD1 for D (5 bases). V lost 0 bases and J lost 2, with 8 bases in between. This CDR3 comprises 15 residues. CDR1 is LGHDT and CDR2 is YNNKEL in the germline V gene (reference sequence). CDR3 sequence: CASSQEPGGNQPQHF. The DNA for the CDR3 is TGTGCCAGCAGCCAAGAACCGGGGGGCAATCAGCCCCAGCATTTT.

This clone was seen just once. V and J are TRBV7-9 and TRBJ2-5, with D possibly TRBD1 on 6 matching bases. The CDR3 is made up of 13 amino acids. V lost 6 bases and J 7 bases, leaving 15 bases between the germline ends. Germline CDR1 reads SEHNR; CDR2 reads FQNEAQ (reference sequence). CDR3 amino acids: CASSQQGYGTQYF. CDR3 DNA: TGTGCCAGCAGTCAACAGGGATATGGGACCCAGTACTTC.

This clone was detected once. The V and J genes are TRBV2 and TRBJ1-2, with 11 positions matching TRBD1. CDR3 length: 15 residues. Germline CDR1 SNHLY, CDR2 FYNNEI. The V gene end was trimmed by 5 bases and the J gene end by 4 bases; junction bases not matched to a gene: 6. The CDR3 nucleotides are TGTGCCAGCAGTAGGACAGGGGGCAACAGCTATGGCTACACCTTC. It specifies CASSRTGGNSYGYTF.

The V and J genes are TRBV7-9 and TRBJ1-1; D is uncertain. Germline V gene sequence: CDR1 SEHNR, CDR2 FQNEAQ (reference sequence). CDR3 size: 15 residues. Trimming removed 6 bases from V and 0 bases from J, with 14 bases in between. CDR3 amino acids: CASSSPRLMNTEAFF. CDR3 bases: TGTGCCAGCAGTTCCCCTAGGCTGATGAACACTGAAGCTTTCTTT.

This chain joins TRBV6-5 and TRBJ2-7; 10 bases fit TRBD1. J gave up 4 bases and V 3 bases, and 6 bases lay outside the gene matches. The CDR3 sequence is 15 residues long. CDR1 and CDR2 from the germline V gene are MNHEY and SVGAGI. As DNA, the CDR3 is TGTGCCAGCAGTTATAACGGACAGGGGGATTACGAGCAGTACTTC. Amino acids: CASSYNGQGDYEQYF.